These 29 T cell receptor beta chains share one sample of origin, sequenced in a study of shared clonotypes between healthy human individuals. Sequencing used immunoSEQ multiplex PCR; TCRdb keeps in-frame clones, though not all of them. The sample has approximately 510,000 clones; around 79% are singletons. The sample consisted of PBMCs. The source of these receptors is a woman in her forties in good health. Some clones in this sample may be carry-over from other donors' samples.

The chain combines TRBV29-1 with TRBJ2-2, with no clear D. V was pared by 6 bases and J by 1 base, with 9 bases between. The CDR3 loop spans 13 amino acids. Per the germline V gene, CDR1 is SQVTM and CDR2 is ANQGSEA. CDR3 DNA: TGCAGCGTAGATGCCGGGAACACCGGGGAGCTGTTTTTT. This gives the protein CSVDAGNTGELFF.

This clone was recorded once. The chain has TRBV7-8 and TRBJ2-7; no reliable D call. The V gene lost 5 bases and the J gene lost 7 bases, with 24 bases spanning the gap. Per germline, CDR1 SGHVS and CDR2 FQNEAQ. This CDR3 has 16 amino acids. The CDR3 loop reads CASSREARTTSLEQYF. The CDR3, as DNA: TGTGCCAGCAGCCGAGAAGCCCGGACCACCTCCTTGGAGCAGTACTTC. Using reference TRBV7-8 and TRBJ2-7 for the parts outside the CDR3, the full variable domain is GAGVSQSPRYKVAKRGQDVALRCDPISGHVSLFWYQQALGQGPEFLTYFQNEAQLDKSGLPSDRFFAERPEGSVSTLKIQRTQQEDSAVYLCASSREARTTSLEQYFGPGTRLTVT.

The V call is TRBV6-5, the J call TRBJ2-4; TRBD2 agrees at 9 bases. CDR3 size: 15 residues. V dropped 6 bases and J dropped 6; count of bases not matched to a gene: 9. The germline V gene has CDR1 MNHEY and CDR2 SVGAGI. The CDR3 nucleotides read TGTGCCAGCAGACGTACTAGCGGGCAGAGAAACATTCAGTACTTC. Protein sequence: CASRRTSGQRNIQYF.

The CDR3 reads CASRPGTAITGELFF. CDR3 nucleotides: TGTGCCAGCAGGCCTGGGACAGCAATCACCGGGGAGCTGTTTTTT. The rearrangement links TRBV6-5 to TRBJ2-2, with 7 bases lining up with TRBD1. Losses at the gene ends were 6 bases for V and 4 bases for J; bases not matched to a gene: 8. The germline V gene has CDR1 MNHEY and CDR2 SVGAGI. This CDR3 has 15 amino acids.

The chain links TRBV27 to TRBJ2-3; 12 bases are shared with TRBD1. Germline trimming cut 3 bases from V and 4 bases from J; bases unmatched to any gene: 5. The CDR3 is 16 residues long. Looked up from germline, CDR1 is MNHEY and CDR2 is SMNVEV (reference sequence). CDR3 nucleotide sequence: TGTGCCAGCAGTTTTTTGGGACAGGGGGCCTCAGATACGCAGTATTTT. It encodes CASSFLGQGASDTQYF.

The chain is built from TRBV7-2 and TRBJ2-7, with 10 bases lining up with TRBD1. CDR1 is SGHTA, CDR2 FQGNSA, per germline. The CDR3 has 15 residues. Trimming cost V 3 bases and J 1 base; bases outside gene matches: 3. The CDR3 region is CASSFGTGDSYEQYF. The CDR3, as DNA: TGTGCCAGCAGCTTTGGGACAGGGGATTCCTACGAGCAGTACTTC. The full variable domain, with the rest looked up from reference TRBV7-2 and TRBJ2-7, is GAGVSQSPSNKVTEKGKDVELRCDPISGHTALYWYRQSLGQGLEFLIYFQGNSAPDKSGLPSDRFSAERTGGSVSTLTIQRTQQEDSAVYLCASSFGTGDSYEQYFGPGTRLTVT.

This clone was detected only a few times. The same CDR3 can be traced to other DNA sequences in this sample. This rearrangement joins TRBV5-1 to TRBJ2-1; no definite D call. The CDR3 covers 15 residues. Trimming took 0 bases from V and 0 from J, leaving 7 bases between them. Germline V gives CDR1 SGHRS, CDR2 YFSETQ. CDR3 sequence (DNA): TGCGCCAGCAGCTTGGGGGGAACCTCCTACAATGAGCAGTTCTTC. It codes for CASSLGGTSYNEQFF.

V gene TRBV7-3 combines with J gene TRBJ1-2; 7 nucleotides agree with TRBD1. CDR1 SGHTA and CDR2 FQGTGA come from the germline V gene. The CDR3 is 14 amino acids. The V segment lost 5 bases and the J segment 5 bases; nucleotides outside the gene matches: 8. The CDR3 DNA is TGTGCCAGCAGCCCCGAGGGGACAGTATATGGCTACACCTTC. Translating gives CASSPEGTVYGYTF.

The chain uses TRBV7-9 and TRBJ2-6; TRBD1 matches at 8 bases. Germline V gives CDR1 SEHNR, CDR2 FQNEAQ (reference sequence). The CDR3 spans 13 residues. The ends lost 6 bases at V and 19 bases at J; junction bases unmatched: 14. The CDR3 loop reads CASRPRQGLSLTF. The CDR3 DNA reads TGTGCCAGCAGGCCCCGACAGGGGTTGTCCTTAACTTTC.

The rearrangement joins TRBV29-1 to TRBJ1-2, with 11 bases lining up with TRBD1. The length of the CDR3 is 14 residues. V was pared by 8 bases and J by 4 bases, with 9 bases of the junction left unmatched. Germline CDR1 SQVTM, CDR2 ANQGSEA. DNA of the CDR3: TGCAGCTCGTGGACAGGGGGCGGAAGCTATGGCTACACCTTC. This gives the protein CSSWTGGGSYGYTF.

V usage is TRBV10-3 and J usage is TRBJ2-7, with 15 bases aligning to TRBD2. Trimming took 3 bases from V and 3 from J; bases not matched to a gene: 9. Looked up from germline, CDR1 is ENHRY and CDR2 is SYGVKD. This CDR3 has 18 residues. CDR3 DNA: TGTGCCATCAGTGATTCGGGACTAGCGGGAGGCCGGGGCTACGAGCAGTACTTC. Protein sequence: CAISDSGLAGGRGYEQYF.

The chain recombines TRBV27 with TRBJ1-5; D gene uncertain. Germline CDR1 and CDR2: MNHEY and SMNVEV (reference sequence). The CDR3 consists of 15 residues. Deletions cut 4 bases from V and 0 bases from J, with 10 bases between. This chain's CDR3 is CASSYMWNSNQPQHF. The CDR3 DNA is TGTGCCAGCAGTTACATGTGGAATAGCAATCAGCCCCAGCATTTT.

The chain recombines TRBV4-1 with TRBJ2-7; maybe TRBD2 (5 bases). The germline V gene has CDR1 MGHRA and CDR2 YSYEKL. CDR3 length: 13 amino acids. V dropped 1 base and J dropped 2 bases, with 6 bases sitting between them. As DNA, the CDR3 is TGCGCCAGCAGCCAAGTAGCGACCTACGAGCAGTACTTC. Residues: CASSQVATYEQYF.

This chain uses TRBV28 with TRBJ2-1; D may be TRBD2 (6 bases). Germline CDR1 reads MDHEN; CDR2 reads SYDVKM. The CDR3 extends over 16 amino acids. Trimming pared 1 base from V and 3 bases from J, leaving 13 bases between. The CDR3, as DNA: TGTGCCAGCAGTTTATACGGGACTCGAATCTACAATGAGCAGTTCTTC. It codes for CASSLYGTRIYNEQFF.

The chain recombines TRBV29-1 with TRBJ2-5, with 9 bases matching TRBD1. Germline CDR1 SQVTM, CDR2 ANQGSEA. This CDR3 is built from 14 residues. Trimming at V came to 4 bases and at J to 5 bases, leaving 8 bases not matched to a gene. The CDR3 reads CSVGGPGTGETQYF. The CDR3 DNA is TGCAGCGTTGGGGGCCCCGGGACAGGGGAGACCCAGTACTTC.

The rearrangement uses TRBV19 and TRBJ2-3, with 7 nucleotides matching TRBD2. The germline CDR1 and CDR2 sequences are LNHDA and SQIVND (reference sequence). Losses at the gene ends were 5 bases for V and 2 bases for J; bases not matched to a gene: 7. The CDR3 totals 15 residues. CDR3 region: CASSHQRDYTDTQYF. The DNA of the CDR3 is TGTGCCAGTAGTCACCAGCGGGACTACACAGATACGCAGTATTTT.

This rearrangement joins TRBV7-9 to TRBJ2-1; weak D call: TRBD2 (6 bases). This CDR3 is built from 15 residues. CDR1 is SEHNR, CDR2 FQNEAQ, per germline (reference sequence). The V and J ends lost 5 bases and 4 bases respectively, with 15 bases between them. The CDR3 bases are TGTGCCAGCAGCGACCATAGCGGAACGTACAATGAGCAGTTCTTC. Protein sequence: CASSDHSGTYNEQFF.

The rearrangement links TRBV11-2 to TRBJ2-2; TRBD1 agrees at 10 bases. Germline V gene sequence: CDR1 SGHAT, CDR2 FQNNGV. CDR3 length: 15 residues. The V and J ends lost 5 bases and 4 bases, in that order; junction bases with no gene match: 4. The CDR3 region is CASSRDRGGTGELFF. CDR3 bases: TGTGCCAGCAGCAGGGACAGGGGAGGCACCGGGGAGCTGTTTTTT.

The chain employs TRBV9 and TRBJ2-2; the match to TRBD2 covers 11 bases. This CDR3 comprises 20 residues. J gave up 3 bases and V 4 bases, and 17 bases lay outside the gene matches. Germline V gene data show CDR1 as SGDLS and CDR2 as YYNGEE. The chain's CDR3 is CASSTPPELAGGPHTGELFF. The DNA for the CDR3 is TGTGCCAGCAGCACCCCCCCGGAGTTAGCGGGAGGGCCGCACACCGGGGAGCTGTTTTTT.

A single count supports this clone. This CDR3 is CASSPRTGQAYEQYF. The CDR3 DNA reads TGCGCCAGCAGCCCCCGGACAGGACAAGCCTACGAGCAGTACTTC. The chain couples TRBV4-1 to TRBJ2-7; 7 bases map to TRBD1. The J segment lost 2 bases and the V segment lost 4 bases, leaving 8 bases of the junction unmatched. Germline V gives CDR1 MGHRA, CDR2 YSYEKL. The CDR3 sequence is 15 residues long.

The J gene is TRBJ2-3, the V gene TRBV30, with D perhaps matching TRBD1 (6 bases). The CDR3 extends over 14 amino acids. V lost 2 bases, J lost 4 bases, and 13 bases lay in between. The germline gives CDR1 GTSNPN, CDR2 SVGIG (reference sequence). CDR3 amino acids: CAWSSPGVPDTQYF. The CDR3 DNA reads TGTGCCTGGAGTTCCCCAGGGGTCCCAGATACGCAGTATTTT.

This chain connects TRBV4-1 to TRBJ1-2; D might be TRBD1 (5 bases). The CDR3 covers 16 residues. The V gene's germline CDR1 is MGHRA and CDR2 YSYEKL. V lost 0 bases and J 8 bases, leaving 19 bases between the germline ends. For the CDR3, the DNA is TGCGCCAGCAGCCAAGACCCCAGGCGGCAGGGCTCGGGCTACACCTTC. Its translation is CASSQDPRRQGSGYTF.

The rearrangement links TRBV7-3 to TRBJ2-1; the D gene is possibly TRBD2 (6 bases). The CDR3 spans 14 residues. The V end was cut by 8 bases, the J end by 2 bases, with 13 bases between. Per the germline V gene, CDR1 is SGHTA and CDR2 is FQGTGA. In nucleotides, the CDR3 is TGTGCCAGCGGGGCTAGCGCAGCCTACAATGAGCAGTTCTTC. Protein: CASGASAAYNEQFF.

The J gene is TRBJ2-3, the V gene TRBV2; D call uncertain. Trimming cost V 7 bases and J 3 bases, with 8 bases left between them. Germline CDR1 and CDR2: SNHLY and FYNNEI. This CDR3 contains 12 residues. This chain's CDR3 is CASTGVTDTQYF. The CDR3 coding sequence is TGTGCCAGCACTGGGGTTACAGATACGCAGTATTTT.

The J gene is TRBJ2-7, the V gene TRBV6-6, with TRBD2 as a possible D gene (5 bases). Per the germline V gene, CDR1 is MNHNY and CDR2 is SVGAGI (reference sequence). The CDR3 extends over 16 amino acids. Deletions cut 0 bases from V and 3 bases from J, with 15 bases between. The CDR3 spells CASSYSRRGSHYEQYF. CDR3 coding DNA: TGTGCCAGCAGTTACTCGAGGAGAGGGTCCCACTACGAGCAGTACTTC.

This clone showed up many times. The chain joins TRBV27 to TRBJ2-7; the match to TRBD1 covers 10 bases. The germline gives CDR1 MNHEY, CDR2 SMNVEV (reference sequence). The CDR3 is 15 amino acids. V lost 5 bases, J lost 6 bases, and 10 bases stayed unmatched. The CDR3 loop reads CASSPTGTGVPEQYF. In nucleotides, the CDR3 is TGTGCCAGCAGTCCCACTGGGACAGGGGTTCCCGAGCAGTACTTC.

The J gene is TRBJ2-5, the V gene TRBV6-1; 9 bases match TRBD2. Germline V gene data show CDR1 as MNHNS and CDR2 as SASEGT. With V trimmed by 1 base and J by 3 bases, 6 bases remained unmatched. The CDR3 consists of 16 residues. CDR3 amino acids: CASSEVAGDREETQYF. CDR3 DNA sequence: TGTGCCAGCAGTGAAGTAGCGGGAGATAGAGAAGAGACCCAGTACTTC.

The rearrangement links TRBV7-9 to TRBJ2-5, with D maybe TRBD2 (5 bases). The V end lost 4 bases, the J end lost 2 bases, and 8 bases lay between the germline ends. Germline V gives CDR1 SEHNR, CDR2 FQNEAQ (reference sequence). This CDR3 contains 13 residues. The DNA of the CDR3 is TGTGCCAGCAGCTCCGGGGTGCAAGAGACCCAGTACTTC. Translating it yields CASSSGVQETQYF.

The V gene is TRBV28, the J gene TRBJ2-1; D remains unclear. Germline V gene sequence: CDR1 MDHEN, CDR2 SYDVKM. V was trimmed by 5 bases and J by 5 bases, leaving 7 bases between them. The length of the CDR3 is 12 residues. CDR3 loop: CASSPPDNEQFF. DNA for the CDR3: TGTGCCAGCAGTCCCCCCGACAATGAGCAGTTCTTC.